Below, 15 T cell receptor beta chains from the same sample are listed, as sequenced in a study of T-cell memory formation after mild COVID-19. TCRdb fed the 5' RACE reads into MiXCR, producing one record per CDR3 protein. The data contain under 400,000 distinct CDR3 sequences, 25% to 30% of them singletons. Sequencing was performed on PBMCs or a T cell subset sorted from them (not recorded which). The receptors were gathered from an adult woman who had mild COVID-19 (a few samples of this study predate the infection). Cell type and time point are not known.

This clonotype was detected a few times. V and J are TRBV24-1 and TRBJ2-1; TRBD2 is a possible D gene (6 bases). The CDR3 is made up of 12 amino acids. In germline, CDR1 is KGHDR, CDR2 SFDVKD. Deletions cut 5 bases from V and 8 bases from J, with 9 bases between. CDR3 DNA sequence: TGTGCCACCAGTGGGAGGGTCTATGAGCAGTTCTTC. The encoded protein is CATSGRVYEQFF.

This clonotype showed up just a few times. The chain joins TRBV20-1 to TRBJ2-7; 13 bases map to TRBD2. Germline V gene sequence: CDR1 DFQATT, CDR2 SNEGSKA (reference sequence). The junction had 3 bases not matched to a gene; V was cut back by 3 bases and J by 4 bases. CDR3 size: 14 residues. CDR3 sequence reads: CSARGLAGSYEQYF. CDR3 nucleotide sequence: TGCAGTGCTAGGGGACTAGCGGGGTCTTACGAGCAGTACTTC.

The chain employs TRBV7-2 and TRBJ2-2, with TRBD1 matching 9 bases. CDR1 is SGHTA and CDR2 is FQGNSA in the germline V gene. The CDR3 contains 16 residues. Trimming removed 3 bases from V and 4 bases from J; junction bases left unmatched: 6. The DNA for the CDR3 is TGTGCCAGCAGCTTGTCCCTGGACAGGGGCACCGGGGAGCTGTTTTTT. This translates into CASSLSLDRGTGELFF.

In DNA, the CDR3 is TGTGCCAGCAGCGTAAAACCAACGCTAGCGGGAGCAATTCCAGATACGCAGTATTTT. Its translation: CASSVKPTLAGAIPDTQYF. The rearrangement joins TRBV4-2 to TRBJ2-3; 10 bases line up with TRBD2. The CDR3 is 19 amino acids. V lost 5 bases and J lost 4; bases outside the gene matches: 18. Germline V gene lookup returns CDR1 LGHNA and CDR2 YNFKEQ.

The chain links TRBV30 to TRBJ2-1; D is unclear. Trimming shortened V by 0 bases and J by 4 bases, and 10 bases separated the two germline ends. The CDR3 runs 14 residues. Germline V lookup: CDR1 GTSNPN, CDR2 SVGIG (reference sequence). The CDR3 coding sequence is TGTGCCTGGAGTGTACATAGCAATTACAATGAGCAGTTCTTC. Its protein is CAWSVHSNYNEQFF.

The chain employs TRBV3-1 and TRBJ2-5, with D perhaps matching TRBD1 or TRBD2 (5 bases each). V lost 0 bases, J lost 5 bases, and 19 bases lay in between. This CDR3 is 17 amino acids long. Per the germline V gene, CDR1 is LGHDT and CDR2 is YNNKEL (reference sequence). The CDR3 DNA follows: TGTGCCAGCAGCCAAGACTGGGGACGGCACTCAGGGGAGACCCAGTACTTC. Residues: CASSQDWGRHSGETQYF.

This clonotype was counted ten times or more. The V and J genes are TRBV7-8 and TRBJ1-5; no definite D call. Per the germline V gene, CDR1 is SGHVS and CDR2 is FQNEAQ. V lost 4 bases to trimming and J lost 0 bases, with 4 bases between them. The CDR3 is 13 amino acids. The CDR3 loop reads CASSYNSNQPQHF. The DNA of the CDR3 is TGTGCCAGCAGCTATAATAGCAATCAGCCCCAGCATTTT.

This chain connects TRBV4-3 to TRBJ2-1; 10 nucleotides align to TRBD2. V was clipped by 1 base and J by 7 bases; unmatched bases: 4. The germline CDR1 and CDR2 sequences are LGHNA and YSLEER. The CDR3 contains 15 residues. The DNA for the CDR3 is TGCGCCAGCAGCCAAGCTAGCGGGAGTAGGAATGAGCAGTTCTTC. Encoded protein: CASSQASGSRNEQFF.

This clonotype was counted many times. V gene TRBV5-1 combines with J gene TRBJ2-7; TRBD1 aligns across 7 bases. The ends lost 0 bases at V and 2 bases at J; junction bases unmatched: 2. Germline values: CDR1 SGHRS, CDR2 YFSETQ. The CDR3 has 14 residues. The CDR3 reads CASSLGQGPYEQYF. For the CDR3, the DNA is TGCGCCAGCAGCTTGGGACAGGGACCCTACGAGCAGTACTTC. Based on the CDR3 plus reference TRBV5-1 and TRBJ2-7, the full variable domain is KAGVTQTPRYLIKTRGQQVTLSCSPISGHRSVSWYQQTPGQGLQFLFEYFSETQRNKGNFPGRFSGRQFSNSRSEMNVSTLELGDSALYLCASSLGQGPYEQYFGPGTRLTVT.

The rearrangement uses TRBV27 and TRBJ2-7; tentatively, D is TRBD2 (5 bases). Germline CDR1 and CDR2: MNHEY and SMNVEV (reference sequence). The ends were cut back, 2 bases at V and 0 bases at J, with 11 bases in the middle. This CDR3 comprises 15 residues. The CDR3 nucleotides read TGTGCCAGCAGTTTAGAGCGGATGAGCTCCTACGAGCAGTACTTC. Protein: CASSLERMSSYEQYF.

The chain links TRBV27 to TRBJ2-7; TRBD1 might be the D (6 bases). CDR3 size: 12 residues. Germline V gene data show CDR1 as MNHEY and CDR2 as SMNVEV (reference sequence). The V end lost 11 bases, the J end lost 2 bases, and 13 bases lay between the germline ends. The CDR3 loop reads CAVGDNPYEQYF. CDR3 DNA sequence: TGTGCCGTCGGGGACAATCCCTACGAGCAGTACTTC.

CDR3 in amino acids: CASSQGLGGTGANVLTF. CDR3 in DNA: TGTGCCAGCAGCCAAGGGTTAGGGGGGACTGGGGCCAACGTCCTGACTTTC. This chain joins TRBV3-1 and TRBJ2-6; D might be TRBD1 or TRBD2, each matching 6 bases. This CDR3 contains 17 residues. V was cut by 1 base and J by 2 bases, with 12 bases left in between. Looked up from germline, CDR1 is LGHDT and CDR2 is YNNKEL (reference sequence).

This chain links TRBV2 with TRBJ2-3, with no clear D. Germline loops: CDR1 SNHLY, CDR2 FYNNEI. V was trimmed by 3 bases and J by 0 bases, leaving 7 bases between them. The CDR3 length is 14 residues. CDR3 amino acids: CASSERRSTDTQYF. DNA for the CDR3: TGTGCCAGCAGTGAGAGAAGGAGCACAGATACGCAGTATTTT.

V gene TRBV7-2 combines with J gene TRBJ2-1, with D maybe TRBD1 (5 bases). V lost 4 bases and J 7 bases, leaving 14 bases between the germline ends. This CDR3 has 14 amino acids. Germline assignment: CDR1 SGHTA and CDR2 FQGNSA. The CDR3 region is CASSSTAGRNEQFF. The CDR3 DNA reads as TGTGCCAGCAGCTCGACGGCAGGGCGAAATGAGCAGTTCTTC.

This chain uses TRBV7-2 with TRBJ2-2, with 8 bases identical to TRBD1. This CDR3 comprises 16 residues. The V gene end was trimmed by 5 bases and the J gene end by 2 bases; junction bases not matched to a gene: 7. Germline CDR1 and CDR2: SGHTA and FQGNSA. The CDR3 sequence is CASSADRGGNTGELFF. The CDR3 DNA reads TGTGCCAGCAGCGCAGACAGGGGCGGTAACACCGGGGAGCTGTTTTTT.